This paragraph reports one TCR beta chain. There are 16 residues in the CDR3. The germline CDR1 and CDR2 sequences are SGHDT and YYEEEE. J gave up 0 bases and V 6 bases, and 10 bases lay outside the gene matches. Original handling: Using reference gene primer amplification, nucleated cell counts were estimated. Only in-frame clones appear in the TCRdb table, and some are missing; sequencing was by immunoSEQ multiplex PCR. V and J calls and clone size follow that table, whereas D and trimming were derived from the DNA. The repertoire holds fewer than 300,000 clones, 70% to 85% seen once, with roughly 1.6% in the top ten. This entry is derived from a study of blood T cell repertoires in COVID-19.

The chain has TRBV5-6 and TRBJ1-1, with 8 nucleotides matching TRBD1. This clonotype originated in a human donor with COVID-19, enrolled during active disease. The donor label of this sample is uncertain. The sample was peripheral blood. DNA for the CDR3: TGTGCCAGCACCCCTTGGACAGGGCCATTGAACACTGAAGCTTTCTTT. Encoded protein: CASTPWTGPLNTEAFF. The variable domain in full, with the rest retrieved from reference TRBV5-6 and TRBJ1-1, is DAGVTQSPTHLIKTRGQQVTLRCSPKSGHDTVSWYQQALGQGPQFIFQYYEEEERQRGNFPDRFSGHQFPNYSSELNVNALLLGDSALYLCASTPWTGPLNTEAFFGQGTRLTVV.